Shown below are 13 T cell receptor beta chains from a single sample sequenced in a study of T cell responses to AZD1222 COVID-19 vaccine. Clones were sequenced by immunoSEQ multiplex PCR, and TCRdb holds only the in-frame ones, with some missing. The table includes around 120,000 clones, approximately 86% detected once. Sequencing was performed on peripheral blood, taken on day 0 of AZD1222 vaccination. Receptor source: an adult in good health.

V is TRBV6-2 or TRBV6-3 and J is TRBJ2-3; weak D call: TRBD2 (5 bases). The length of the CDR3 is 13 residues. The germline V and J ends were trimmed by 6 bases and 5 bases, with 12 bases remaining between them. Germline V lookup: CDR1 MNHEY, CDR2 SVGEGT. CDR3 in amino acids: CASSPDWGDTQYF. Written as DNA, the CDR3 is TGTGCCAGCAGCCCGGACTGGGGAGATACGCAGTATTTT.

V gene TRBV28 combines with J gene TRBJ1-3; D unclear. Trimming took 5 bases from V and 4 from J, leaving 15 bases between them. The germline V gene encodes CDR1 MDHEN and CDR2 SYDVKM. This CDR3 has 15 residues. The DNA for the CDR3 is TGTGCCAGCAGTCGAGCGGGGAGCCTCGGAAACACCATATATTTT. It specifies CASSRAGSLGNTIYF.

The J gene is TRBJ2-7, the V gene TRBV5-4; possibly TRBD2 for D (6 bases). CDR3 length equals 13 residues. Between the trimmed V and J ends, which lost 6 bases and 2 bases, there was a span of 12 bases. The V gene's germline CDR1 is SGHNT and CDR2 YYREEE (reference sequence). CDR3 region: CASTEGGTYEQYF. CDR3 coding DNA: TGTGCCAGCACCGAGGGAGGAACCTACGAGCAGTACTTC.

The V and J genes are TRBV19 and TRBJ2-7; D is unresolved. Germline CDR1 is LNHDA and CDR2 is SQIVND (reference sequence). This CDR3 spans 13 amino acids. V was pared by 5 bases and J by 2 bases, with 10 bases between. CDR3 nucleotides: TGTGCCAGTAGTTCAGGAGTCACCTACGAGCAGTACTTC. Its translation is CASSSGVTYEQYF.

The gene calls are TRBV6-6 and TRBJ1-5; D perhaps matches TRBD1 (6 bases). The CDR3 is 15 amino acids. The germline V gene encodes CDR1 MNHNY and CDR2 SVGAGI (reference sequence). With 6 bases removed from V and 2 bases from J, the gap between germline ends came to 14 bases. The CDR3 sequence: CASSETGSGNQPQHF. Here the CDR3 DNA reads TGTGCCAGCAGCGAAACAGGGAGTGGCAATCAGCCCCAGCATTTT.

The rearrangement joins TRBV7-2 to TRBJ1-1; 9 positions match TRBD1. CDR1 and CDR2 from the germline V gene are SGHTA and FQGNSA. The V segment lost 5 bases and the J segment 14 bases; nucleotides outside the gene matches: 18. The CDR3 runs to 15 residues. DNA of the CDR3: TGTGCCAGCAGCCCTCCGGGACAGGGTCGTGTATGGGTGTTCTTT. Its protein is CASSPPGQGRVWVFF.

J is TRBJ1-1 and V is TRBV9; 9 bases are a match to TRBD1. Germline V lookup: CDR1 SGDLS, CDR2 YYNGEE. The J segment lost 7 bases and the V segment lost 3 bases, leaving 7 bases of the junction unmatched. There are 14 residues in the CDR3. CDR3 protein: CASSGGQGWGEAFF. In DNA form, the CDR3 reads TGTGCCAGCAGCGGGGGACAGGGATGGGGTGAAGCTTTCTTT.

This chain joins TRBV10-3 and TRBJ2-7; 8 nucleotides align to TRBD1. The CDR3 loop spans 17 amino acids. V lost 6 bases, J lost 6 bases, and 19 bases stayed unmatched. Germline V CDR1 and CDR2: ENHRY, SYGVKD. In DNA, the CDR3 is TGTGCCATCAGGAGTACTTCGGGACAGGCCCTGAAGGGCGAGCAGTACTTC. The encoded protein is CAIRSTSGQALKGEQYF.

The V gene is TRBV12-3 or TRBV12-4, the J gene TRBJ1-2, with D maybe TRBD1 (5 bases). The CDR3 has 13 residues. The V end lost 4 bases, the J end lost 4 bases, and 10 bases lay between the germline ends. The CDR3: CASSWGGFYGYTF. The CDR3 DNA is TGTGCCAGCAGTTGGGGCGGTTTCTATGGCTACACCTTC.

This clone has just one count. V usage is TRBV28 and J usage is TRBJ1-5; a possible D gene is TRBD1 (6 bases). Germline lookup yields CDR1 MDHEN and CDR2 SYDVKM. The CDR3 sequence is 19 residues long. V dropped 6 bases and J dropped 0 bases, with 24 bases sitting between them. CDR3: CASRTRGGPQRYSNQPQHF. CDR3 coding DNA: TGTGCCAGCAGGACCCGCGGGGGGCCACAGCGCTATAGCAATCAGCCCCAGCATTTT.

The chain employs TRBV7-9 and TRBJ1-1; unclear D gene. This CDR3 has 14 amino acids. V lost 6 bases, J lost 4 bases, and 15 bases lay in between. Germline CDR1 reads SEHNR; CDR2 reads FQNEAQ (reference sequence). The CDR3 reads CASRKEGLRTEAFF. The CDR3 DNA follows: TGTGCCAGCAGAAAAGAAGGGTTGCGCACTGAAGCTTTCTTT.

V usage is TRBV7-3 and J usage is TRBJ2-2; 9 nucleotides match TRBD2. Germline V gene sequence: CDR1 SGHTA, CDR2 FQGTGA. With 4 bases clipped from V and 6 bases from J, the junction kept 9 bases outside the gene matches. This CDR3 comprises 16 residues. For the CDR3, the DNA is TGTGCCAGCAGCTCCCTAGGAGCGGGGGGTTCCGGGGAGCTGTTTTTT. It codes for CASSSLGAGGSGELFF. Variable domain in full (rest from reference TRBV7-3 and TRBJ2-2): GAGVSQTPSNKVTEKGKYVELRCDPISGHTALYWYRQSLGQGPEFLIYFQGTGAADDSGLPNDRFFAVRPEGSVSTLKIQRTERGDSAVYLCASSSLGAGGSGELFFGEGSRLTVL.

The chain combines TRBV6-5 with TRBJ1-5; no definite D call. The CDR3 length is 13 residues. Trimming shortened V by 7 bases and J by 4 bases, and 11 bases separated the two germline ends. Germline loops: CDR1 MNHEY, CDR2 SVGAGI. CDR3 DNA: TGTGCCAGCATCCCCCCCCAAAATCAGCCCCAGCATTTT. It yields the protein CASIPPQNQPQHF.